These T cell receptor beta chains were read from a single sample in a study of blood T cells in healthy people across ages. MiXCR was run by TCRdb on the 5' RACE reads, yielding one entry per CDR3 protein. The sample contains 700,000 to 850,000 distinct CDR3 sequences, about 37% of which appear only once. The sample taken for sequencing was blood. These receptors originate from a man in his late teens or twenties in good health. CDR3s include the opening cysteine and the closing phenylalanine or tryptophan. A D gene is named only where the DNA matches it firmly. Not all rows give a size; the values are once, few, many and, for expanded clones, a class.

cdr3_nt,cdr3_aa,clone_size,v_call,j_call,d_call
TGTGCCAGCAGCTTATACAGGGACCCTCGAGAGACCCAGTACTTC,CASSLYRDPRETQYF,many,TRBV7-2,TRBJ2-5,-
TGTGCCAGCAGTGACAGGCTCCGAACCGGGGAGCTGTTTTTT,CASSDRLRTGELFF,once,TRBV6-1,TRBJ2-2,-
TGCAGTGCCCACAAAGGCGTACTCGCCAAAAACATTCAGTACTTC,CSAHKGVLAKNIQYF,many,TRBV20-1,TRBJ2-4,-
TGTGCCAGCAGTTACGGGACAGGGACCCCCGGGGAGCTGTTTTTT,CASSYGTGTPGELFF,-,TRBV6-6,TRBJ2-2,TRBD1
TGCGCCAGCAGCCCGAAGACAGCGAACACTGAAGCTTTCTTT,CASSPKTANTEAFF,few,TRBV5-1,TRBJ1-1,-
TGCAGTGCTAGAGACGCAGGGGAGGGCACAGATACGCAGTATTTT,CSARDAGEGTDTQYF,few,TRBV20-1,TRBJ2-3,-
TGCAGTGCTAGACCCACGGGACGGTCTTATGGCCACACCTTC,CSARPTGRSYGHTF,-,TRBV20-1,TRBJ1-2,-
TGTGCCAGCAGCTTAGGGGCTAGCGAGGACACTGAAGCTTTCTTT,CASSLGASEDTEAFF,-,TRBV7-9,TRBJ1-1,-
TGTGCCAGCAGCCAAGATATTCTGGGGACCACGTGGTTCTTC,CASSQDILGTTWFF,many,TRBV4-2,TRBJ2-1,-
TGTGCCAGCAGCTACGACCCGGGACCTACCTACAATGAGCAGTTCTTC,CASSYDPGPTYNEQFF,-,TRBV7-6,TRBJ2-1,-
TGTGCCAGCAGTTACTCAGACGGGGGAGAGACCCAGTACTTC,CASSYSDGGETQYF,few,TRBV6-5,TRBJ2-5,-
TGCAGTGCTACGCCGGGACTTTTTATCCAAAGAGAAGCTTTCTTT,CSATPGLFIQREAFF,few,TRBV20-1,TRBJ1-1,-
TGCAGCGCCTGGGACAGGGGAGCGGGGGGTACGAACACCGGGGAGCTGTTTTTT,CSAWDRGAGGTNTGELFF,few,TRBV29-1,TRBJ2-2,-
TGCAGTGCCGGGGGACAGAACACCGGGGAGCTGTTTTTT,CSAGGQNTGELFF,-,TRBV20-1,TRBJ2-2,-
TGCGCCAGCAGCTTTCTCAACCCGCGGGATACGCAGTATTTT,CASSFLNPRDTQYF,-,TRBV5-1,TRBJ2-3,-
TGTGCCAGCAGCGTAGACGGTTTGGGCTCCACAGATACGCAGTATTTT,CASSVDGLGSTDTQYF,few,TRBV9,TRBJ2-3,-
TGCAGTGCTAGAGATTGGGGCGAAAGCACAGATACGCAGTATTTT,CSARDWGESTDTQYF,-,TRBV20-1,TRBJ2-3,-
TGTGCCAGCAGAAGCGGGGGACGTGGAACGGATGAGCAGTTCTTC,CASRSGGRGTDEQFF,-,TRBV2,TRBJ2-1,TRBD2
TGTGCCAGCAGCCTGGGGGCAGAAAACATTCAGTACTTC,CASSLGAENIQYF,-,TRBV3-1,TRBJ2-4,-
TGTGCCAGCAGTCGGGGGCTGCGCACAGATACGCAGTATTTT,CASSRGLRTDTQYF,few,TRBV5-6,TRBJ2-3,-
TGTGCCTGGAGTCGGGGGGACATTTCCTACGAGCAGTACTTC,CAWSRGDISYEQYF,-,TRBV30,TRBJ2-7,-
TGCAGTGCAATAACCGGGACATCCGGCCACATGGAGCAGTACTTC,CSAITGTSGHMEQYF,-,TRBV20-1,TRBJ2-5,-
TGTGCCAGCAGCTTTTCCTCGGACGGAACACCCCTCCACTTT,CASSFSSDGTPLHF,few,TRBV7-9,TRBJ1-6,-
TGTGCCAGCAGCAATACAGGCACTGAAGCTTTCTTT,CASSNTGTEAFF,-,TRBV6-2/TRBV6-3,TRBJ1-1,-
TGTGCCAGCAGCGAACCCGGGACACCCCAAAGAAACACCATATATTTT,CASSEPGTPQRNTIYF,-,TRBV13,TRBJ1-3,-
TGTGCCAGCAGAGCAAGAGGAGGCGAGCAGTACTTC,CASRARGGEQYF,few,TRBV2,TRBJ2-7,-
TGTGCCAGCAGACAGGGCTCGAACACCGGGGAGCTGTTTTTT,CASRQGSNTGELFF,few,TRBV6-6,TRBJ2-2,-
TGCAGTGCTAGAGGAGCACCCGGAGATGAGCAGTTCTTC,CSARGAPGDEQFF,-,TRBV20-1,TRBJ2-1,-
TGTGCCTGGAGTGTCCAGGGAAATGAAAAACTGTTTTTT,CAWSVQGNEKLFF,-,TRBV30,TRBJ1-4,-
TGTGCCAGCAGGGACAGTCTATATTACGAGCAGTACTTC,CASRDSLYYEQYF,-,TRBV6-6,TRBJ2-7,-
TGTGCCAGCAGTTCAAGACAGGGGTCCAATGAGCAGTTCTTC,CASSSRQGSNEQFF,many,TRBV6-5,TRBJ2-1,TRBD1
TGTGCCAGCGCCGGGGGGGCTAGCGGCTTAATAGATACGCAGTATTTT,CASAGGASGLIDTQYF,many,TRBV2,TRBJ2-3,TRBD2
TGTGCCAGCATCGGGGCGGGGGCAGGCTATGGCTACACCTTC,CASIGAGAGYGYTF,few,TRBV3-1,TRBJ1-2,-
TGCAGTGCTTCGGACGGGGGGGAGCAGTTCTTC,CSASDGGEQFF,-,TRBV20-1,TRBJ2-1,TRBD2
TGTGCCAGCAGCCCAAGCGGTACAGCGGCGAACACTGAAGCTTTCTTT,CASSPSGTAANTEAFF,-,TRBV3-1,TRBJ1-1,-
TGCAGTCTCAGGGGCGCTGGTAATGGCTACACCTTC,CSLRGAGNGYTF,many,TRBV29-1,TRBJ1-2,-
TGCAGTGCTAGAGATCTCGCGGTACCCTACGAGCAGTACTTC,CSARDLAVPYEQYF,-,TRBV20-1,TRBJ2-7,-
TGTGCCGGCAGCGTAGGAGCAGGGAGCAATCAGCCCCAGCATTTT,CAGSVGAGSNQPQHF,-,TRBV9,TRBJ1-5,-
TGTGCCAGCAGCTTGGCCTATGAGGGATACGAGCAGTACTTC,CASSLAYEGYEQYF,few,TRBV5-6,TRBJ2-7,-
TGTGCCAGCAGTCCCCCGTGGCAGGCTTATGGCTACACCTTC,CASSPPWQAYGYTF,few,TRBV12-3/TRBV12-4,TRBJ1-2,-
TGCGCCAGCAGCTTCGGGACAGGGTTCAATGAGCAGTTCTTC,CASSFGTGFNEQFF,-,TRBV5-1,TRBJ2-1,TRBD1
TGTGCCAGCATAGTCTCACCGGGACAGGAGTGGATTGGAGCTTTCTTT,CASIVSPGQEWIGAFF,-,TRBV2,TRBJ1-1,TRBD1
TGTGCCAGCAGCCTCTCGGGCACTGAAGCTTTCTTT,CASSLSGTEAFF,many,TRBV5-1,TRBJ1-1,-
TGTGCCAGCAGTTACTCCCCAGGGCCCAACGAGCAGTTCTTC,CASSYSPGPNEQFF,few,TRBV6-5,TRBJ2-1,-
TGTGCCAGCAGCCCGAACTCGGCGGGAGCCAAAAACATTCAGTACTTC,CASSPNSAGAKNIQYF,-,TRBV11-2,TRBJ2-4,-